Listed below are T cell receptor beta chains from one sample, sequenced in a study of blood T cell repertoires in COVID-19. The method was immunoSEQ multiplex PCR; TCRdb's version includes in-frame clones alone and lacks a portion of them. In the table there are approximately 74,000 clones, approximately 86% of which are singletons. Sequencing was carried out using peripheral blood. Every receptor here comes from a woman aged 60-75 years with acute or convalescent COVID-19. CDR3s include the opening cysteine and the closing phenylalanine or tryptophan. D genes are given only for firm matches. Some rows have no size entry. The others give once, few or many, or a class for an expanded clone.

V	D	size	J	CDR3	DNA
TRBV18	TRBD2	-	TRBJ2-5	CASSPRNGGGQETQYF	TGTGCCAGCTCACCACGGAACGGGGGGGGCCAAGAGACCCAGTACTTC
TRBV27	-	-	TRBJ1-5	CASSPDRIDNQPQHF	TGTGCCAGCAGCCCCGACAGGATAGACAATCAGCCCCAGCATTTT
TRBV18	-	-	TRBJ2-1	CASSPLEGMSYNEQFF	TGTGCCAGCTCACCATTAGAGGGAATGTCCTACAATGAGCAGTTCTTC
TRBV11-2	TRBD1	-	TRBJ1-3	CASSTRTGIGNTIYF	TGTGCCAGCAGCACTCGGACAGGGATAGGAAACACCATATATTTT
TRBV10-3	-	once	TRBJ2-7	CAISEERGLEQYF	TGTGCCATCAGTGAAGAAAGAGGTCTCGAGCAGTACTTC
TRBV24-1	-	-	TRBJ2-1	CATSDSEGRSRDEQFF	TGTGCCACCAGTGATTCCGAAGGCCGTAGCAGGGATGAGCAGTTCTTC
TRBV7-9	-	-	TRBJ1-2	CASSPPGSYGYTF	TGTGCCAGCAGCCCACCAGGCAGTTATGGCTACACCTTC
TRBV5-1	-	-	TRBJ1-4	CASSSTGGEKLFF	TGCGCCAGCAGCTCGACCGGAGGTGAAAAACTGTTTTTT
TRBV27	TRBD2	-	TRBJ2-1	CASSLGSGRSNEQFF	TGTGCCAGCAGTTTGGGTAGCGGGAGGAGTAATGAGCAGTTCTTC
TRBV7-2	-	-	TRBJ1-5	CASSLAQGSNQPQHF	TGTGCCAGCAGCTTAGCACAGGGTAGCAATCAGCCCCAGCATTTT
TRBV28	-	-	TRBJ1-4	CASSFYSNEKLFF	TGTGCCAGCAGTTTTTACAGTAATGAAAAACTGTTTTTT
TRBV27	-	once	TRBJ2-7	CASSLGSPYEQYF	TGTGCCAGCAGTTTGGGCAGCCCCTACGAGCAGTACTTC
TRBV24-1	-	-	TRBJ2-2	CATMSSLQDTGELFF	TGTGCCACGATGAGCAGTCTCCAGGACACCGGGGAGCTGTTTTTT
TRBV7-2	TRBD2	-	TRBJ2-3	CASSLVGLVGDTQYF	TGTGCCAGCAGCTTAGTGGGACTAGTGGGAGATACGCAGTATTTT
TRBV20-1	TRBD1	-	TRBJ2-7	CSASSWDRSYEQYF	TGCAGTGCTAGTTCGTGGGACAGGTCCTACGAGCAGTACTTC
TRBV10-2	TRBD1	once	TRBJ2-7	CASSESHGTGDYEQYF	TGCGCCAGCAGTGAATCACACGGGACAGGGGACTACGAGCAGTACTTC
TRBV6-6	TRBD1	few	TRBJ1-5	CASNGQGAVQPQHF	TGTGCCAGCAACGGACAGGGGGCGGTTCAGCCCCAGCATTTT
TRBV28	-	-	TRBJ2-1	CASSSPQRTYNEQFF	TGTGCCAGCAGTTCCCCCCAGAGGACCTACAATGAGCAGTTCTTC
TRBV11-2	-	-	TRBJ2-3	CASSRSGVTTDTQYF	TGTGCCAGCAGCCGATCAGGGGTCACCACAGATACGCAGTATTTT
TRBV5-4	-	-	TRBJ2-3	CASSLYGPPTSTDTQYF	TGTGCCAGCAGCTTGTATGGTCCCCCAACTAGCACAGATACGCAGTATTTT
TRBV7-2	TRBD2	-	TRBJ2-5	CASSPVGRGRETQYF	TGTGCCAGCAGTCCCGTGGGGAGGGGTAGAGAGACCCAGTACTTC
TRBV11-2	TRBD2	few	TRBJ2-3	CASKTVGGPLDTQYF	TGTGCCAGCAAAACAGTGGGAGGGCCCTTGGATACGCAGTATTTT
TRBV3-1/TRBV3-2	TRBD1	-	TRBJ2-5	CASSEDRVETQYF	TGTGCCAGCAGCGAGGACAGGGTGGAGACCCAGTACTTC
TRBV10-3	-	few	TRBJ2-7	CAISLGQTYEQYF	TGTGCCATCAGCCTCGGACAGACCTACGAGCAGTACTTC